This T cell receptor beta chain was found in a study of blood T cell repertoires in COVID-19 (dated by TCRdb to the early 2020s). Context from the whole study: Samples covering the acute and convalescent phases of COVID-19 were provided by collaborators in the United States, Italy and Spain. The material from the prospective study consisted of cDNA or gDNA derived from T cells, B-cell-depleted T cells, or PBMCs. Deeply sampled blood TCRbeta repertoires from subjects exposed to, actively infected with, or recovered from COVID-19 were included in the dataset. The repertoires were released in a freely available public database meant as a resource for research on the immune response to SARS-CoV-2. The samples were drawn from the first 160 participants of the ongoing ImmuneRACE study and from under 1,500 subjects provided by 6 global collaborators. Sample metadata almost always included a de-identified subject ID, COVID-19 status, age in years and sex. Where available, HLA class I and class II types were taken from metadata supplied by the sample provider and were not determined by assay-based typing. Findings and caveats that apply to the study as a whole: How much clinical and demographic metadata was included differed by source and by participant, and the metadata was provided uncurated.

Remarks on this clone: Its binding antigen is unknown. Nothing much larger sits one base from this clone, and base qualities are not available.

From cysteine to phenylalanine, the CDR3 is 12 amino acids long. The only DNA kept is the CDR3, 36 bases in frame from the first base. As encoded in the germline V gene (reference sequence), CDR1 is SGHKS while CDR2 is YYEKEE. The junction shows trimming of 4 bases on V and 4 bases on J, plus 9 bases between the germline ends. One collaborating source in Seattle enrolled patients while the patients were actively infected and followed the patients over time throughout the course of disease. The collaborating institutions used their own protocols to collect whole blood in K2EDTA tubes. For TCRbeta analysis, collaborator samples were shipped as frozen whole blood, as isolated PBMCs, or as DNA extracted from either sample type. The immunoSEQ Assay, a bias-controlled multiplex PCR, was used to amplify TCRbeta CDR3 regions from genomic DNA. Under the source paper's analysis protocol: Within the assay, amplification of reference gene primers was used to estimate how many nucleated cells each sample contained. To quantify the absolute abundance of each unique TCRbeta CDR3 rearrangement, sequence reads were collapsed and filtered. For each sample, productive Simpson clonality was calculated as the square root of Simpson's diversity index across productive rearrangements. TCRdb mirrors the immuneACCESS table, restricted to in-frame sequences. Some clones are absent from its copies; in checked studies, under half trace to an unresolved V gene, and the reason for the others is unknown. The V and J calls and the clone size are those of that table, but D and trimming were determined from the DNA. This sample has 85,000 to 130,000 clones in its table, and 60% to 85% of those were observed once. The top ten hold 6% to 6.5% of the sample.

This TCR came from a man aged 80 or over with COVID-19, enrolled during active disease. Rearrangement joined TRBV5-5 to TRBJ2-7, with TRBD2 tentatively as D gene (5 bases match). The sequencing input was peripheral blood. The CDR3 region has the sequence CASSAGLYEQYF. The DNA sequence is given as TGTGCCAGCAGCGCAGGACTTTACGAGCAGTACTTC.